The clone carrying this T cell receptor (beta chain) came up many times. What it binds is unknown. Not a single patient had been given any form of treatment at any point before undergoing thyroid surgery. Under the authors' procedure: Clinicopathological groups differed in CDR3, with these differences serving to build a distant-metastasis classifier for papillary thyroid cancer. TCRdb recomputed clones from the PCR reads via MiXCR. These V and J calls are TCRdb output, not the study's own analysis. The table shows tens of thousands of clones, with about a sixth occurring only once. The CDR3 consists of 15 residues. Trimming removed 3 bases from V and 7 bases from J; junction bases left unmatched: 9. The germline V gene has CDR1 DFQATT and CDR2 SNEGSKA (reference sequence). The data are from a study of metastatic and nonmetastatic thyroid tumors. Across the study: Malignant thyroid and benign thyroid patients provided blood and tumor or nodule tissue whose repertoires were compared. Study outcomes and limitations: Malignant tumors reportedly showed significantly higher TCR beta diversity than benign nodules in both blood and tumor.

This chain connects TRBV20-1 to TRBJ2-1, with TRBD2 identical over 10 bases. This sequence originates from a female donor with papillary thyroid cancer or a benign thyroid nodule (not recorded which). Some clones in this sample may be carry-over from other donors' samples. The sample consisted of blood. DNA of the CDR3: TGCAGTGCTAGTAGGCTAGCGGGAGTGAGGAATGAGCAGTTCTTC. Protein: CSASRLAGVRNEQFF.